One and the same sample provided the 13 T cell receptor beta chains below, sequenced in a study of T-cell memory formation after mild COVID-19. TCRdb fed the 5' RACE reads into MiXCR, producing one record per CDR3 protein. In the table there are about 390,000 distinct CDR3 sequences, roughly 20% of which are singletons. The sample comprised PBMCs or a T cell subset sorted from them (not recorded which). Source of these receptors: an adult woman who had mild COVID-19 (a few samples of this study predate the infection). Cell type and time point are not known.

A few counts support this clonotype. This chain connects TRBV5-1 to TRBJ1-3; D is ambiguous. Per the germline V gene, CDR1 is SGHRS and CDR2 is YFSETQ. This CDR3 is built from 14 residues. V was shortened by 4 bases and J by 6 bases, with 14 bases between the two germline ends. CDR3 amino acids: CASSPEIAANTIYF. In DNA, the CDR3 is TGCGCCAGCAGCCCGGAGATCGCGGCAAACACCATATATTTT.

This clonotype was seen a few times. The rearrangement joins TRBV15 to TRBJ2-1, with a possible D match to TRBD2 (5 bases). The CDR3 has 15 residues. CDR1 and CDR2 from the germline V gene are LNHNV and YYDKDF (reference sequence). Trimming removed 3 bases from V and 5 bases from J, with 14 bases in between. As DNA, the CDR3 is TGTGCCACCAGCAGCCGCGCCCTAGCTCACAATGAGCAGTTCTTC. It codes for CATSSRALAHNEQFF.

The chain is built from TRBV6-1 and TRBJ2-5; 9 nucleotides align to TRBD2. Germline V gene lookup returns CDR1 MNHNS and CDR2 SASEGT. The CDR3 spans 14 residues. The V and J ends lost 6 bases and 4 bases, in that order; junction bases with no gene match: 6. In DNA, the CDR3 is TGTGCCAGCAGGCGATTAGCGGGAGCAGAGACCCAGTACTTC. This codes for CASRRLAGAETQYF.

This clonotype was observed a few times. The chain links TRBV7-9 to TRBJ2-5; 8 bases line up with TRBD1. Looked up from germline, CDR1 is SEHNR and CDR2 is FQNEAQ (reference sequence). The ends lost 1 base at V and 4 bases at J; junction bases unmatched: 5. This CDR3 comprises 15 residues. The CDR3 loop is CASSLVGQGSETQYF. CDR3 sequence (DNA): TGTGCCAGCAGCTTAGTCGGACAGGGTTCAGAGACCCAGTACTTC.

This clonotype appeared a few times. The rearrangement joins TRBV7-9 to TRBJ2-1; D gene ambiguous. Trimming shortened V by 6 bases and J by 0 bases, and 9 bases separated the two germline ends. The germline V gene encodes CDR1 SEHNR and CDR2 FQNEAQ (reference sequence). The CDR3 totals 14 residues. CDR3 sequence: CASRSPSSYNEQFF. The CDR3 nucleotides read TGTGCCAGCAGGTCCCCGAGCTCCTACAATGAGCAGTTCTTC.

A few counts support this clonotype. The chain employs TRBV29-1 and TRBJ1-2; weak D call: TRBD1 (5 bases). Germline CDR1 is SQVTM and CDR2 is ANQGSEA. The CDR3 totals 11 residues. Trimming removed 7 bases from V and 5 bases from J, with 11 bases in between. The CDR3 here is CSGGNYYGYTF. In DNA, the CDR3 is TGCAGCGGGGGGAATTATTATGGCTACACCTTC. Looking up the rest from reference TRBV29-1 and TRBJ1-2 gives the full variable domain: SAVISQKPSRDICQRGTSLTIQCQVDSQVTMMFWYRQQPGQSLTLIATANQGSEATYESGFVIDKFPISRPNLTFSTLTVSNMSPEDSSIYLCSGGNYYGYTFGSGTRLTVV.

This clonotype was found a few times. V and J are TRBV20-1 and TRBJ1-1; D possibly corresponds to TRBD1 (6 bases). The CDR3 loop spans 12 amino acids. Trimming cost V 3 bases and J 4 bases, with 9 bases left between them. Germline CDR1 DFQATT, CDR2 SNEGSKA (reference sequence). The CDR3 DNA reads TGCAGTGCTAGGGGGGGGCGCACTGAAGCTTTCTTT. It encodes CSARGGRTEAFF.

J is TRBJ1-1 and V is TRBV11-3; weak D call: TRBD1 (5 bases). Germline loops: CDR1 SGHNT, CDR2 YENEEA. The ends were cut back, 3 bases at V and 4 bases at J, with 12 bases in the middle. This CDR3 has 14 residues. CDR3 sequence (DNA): TGTGCCAGCAGCTTCAGCCTGGGGGGCACTGAAGCTTTCTTT. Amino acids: CASSFSLGGTEAFF.

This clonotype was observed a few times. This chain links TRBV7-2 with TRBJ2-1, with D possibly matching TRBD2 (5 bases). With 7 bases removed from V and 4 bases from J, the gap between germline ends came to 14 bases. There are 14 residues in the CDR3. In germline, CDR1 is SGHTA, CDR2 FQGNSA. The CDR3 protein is CASTAERSYNEQFF. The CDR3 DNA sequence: TGTGCCAGCACCGCCGAGCGGTCATACAATGAGCAGTTCTTC.

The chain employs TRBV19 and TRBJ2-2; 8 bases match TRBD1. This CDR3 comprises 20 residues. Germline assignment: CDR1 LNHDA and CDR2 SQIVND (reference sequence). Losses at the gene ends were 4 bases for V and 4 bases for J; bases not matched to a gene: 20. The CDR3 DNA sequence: TGTGCCAGTAGTACCGGGGGACAGGCCTTAGGGAGGTATCGCACCGGGGAGCTGTTTTTT. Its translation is CASSTGGQALGRYRTGELFF.

The DNA of the CDR3 is TGCGCCAGCAGCCAAGAGCTCCGCAATGAGCAGTTCTTC. The encoded protein is CASSQELRNEQFF. V gene TRBV4-3 combines with J gene TRBJ2-1; D is undetermined. CDR3 length: 13 residues. Germline CDR1 and CDR2: LGHNA and YSLEER. V lost 0 bases to trimming and J lost 6 bases, with 6 bases between them.

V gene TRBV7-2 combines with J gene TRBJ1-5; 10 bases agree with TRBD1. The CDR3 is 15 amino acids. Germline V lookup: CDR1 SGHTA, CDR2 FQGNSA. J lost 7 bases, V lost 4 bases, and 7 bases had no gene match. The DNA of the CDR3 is TGTGCCAGCAGCTCAAGAGGGACAGGGGACCAGCCCCAGCATTTT. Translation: CASSSRGTGDQPQHF.

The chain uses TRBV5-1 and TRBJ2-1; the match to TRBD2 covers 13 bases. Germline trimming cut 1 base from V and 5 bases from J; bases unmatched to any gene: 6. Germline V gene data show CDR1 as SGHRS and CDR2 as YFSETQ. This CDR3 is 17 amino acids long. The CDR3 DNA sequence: TGCGCCAGCAGCTTGTGGGGACTAGCGGGAATGCACAATGAGCAGTTCTTC. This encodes CASSLWGLAGMHNEQFF.